This T cell receptor (beta chain) was identified in a study of CD8+ T cells in alopecia areata. In the study overall: Percent of scalp involved defined treated patients' severity scores. Whole-study results and caveats: There were many expanded lesional clones persisting in scalp and blood during tofacitinib.

RNA extraction was followed by reverse transcription into cDNA, which acted as the sequencing template. Method: immunoSEQ multiplex PCR; TCRdb's copy keeps in-frame clones and lacks some. In the table there are 150,000 to 200,000 clones, about 65% of which are singletons. Treatment noted: oral pan-JAK inhibitor, 5-10 mg twice daily. Trimming left V 2 bases short and J 6 bases short, with 15 bases between. Per germline, CDR1 SQVTM and CDR2 ANQGSEA. This CDR3 is 14 amino acids long. This clone was counted between two and nine times. Its antigen remains unidentified. The chain is built from TRBV29-1 and TRBJ2-3, with TRBD1 as a possible D gene (5 bases). The sample in question was CD4+ T cells sorted from blood, obtained around week 50, from a patient treated with tofacitinib. The sequence came from a human donor with alopecia areata. CDR3 residues: CSVEQGGFADTQYF. For the CDR3, the DNA is TGCAGCGTTGAACAGGGTGGGTTTGCGGATACGCAGTATTTT.